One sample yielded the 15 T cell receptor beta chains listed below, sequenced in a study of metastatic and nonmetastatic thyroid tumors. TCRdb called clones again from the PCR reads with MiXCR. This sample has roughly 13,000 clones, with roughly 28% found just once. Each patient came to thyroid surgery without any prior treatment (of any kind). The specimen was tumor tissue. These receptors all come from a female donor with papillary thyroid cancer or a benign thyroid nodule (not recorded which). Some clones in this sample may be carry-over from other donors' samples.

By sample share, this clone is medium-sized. Here the CDR3 reads CSAPGTIRALDEQYF. DNA of the CDR3: TGCAGTGCTCCCGGGACTATCCGAGCTTTGGACGAGCAGTACTTC. The chain has TRBV20-1 and TRBJ2-7; 7 bases agree with TRBD2. Trimming took 5 bases from V and 5 from J; bases not matched to a gene: 15. This CDR3 has 15 amino acids. Germline V gene data show CDR1 as DFQATT and CDR2 as SNEGSKA (reference sequence).

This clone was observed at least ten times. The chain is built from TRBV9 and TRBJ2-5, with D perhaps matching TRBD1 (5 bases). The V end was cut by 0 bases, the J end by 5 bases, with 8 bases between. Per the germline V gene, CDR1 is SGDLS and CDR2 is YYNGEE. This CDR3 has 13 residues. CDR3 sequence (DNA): TGTGCCAGCAGCGTAGCCAGGGATGAGACCCAGTACTTC. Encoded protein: CASSVARDETQYF.

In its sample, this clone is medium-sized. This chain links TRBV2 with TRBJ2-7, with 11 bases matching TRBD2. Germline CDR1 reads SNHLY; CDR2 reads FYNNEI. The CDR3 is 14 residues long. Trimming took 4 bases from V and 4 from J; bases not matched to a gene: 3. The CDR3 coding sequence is TGTGCCAGCAGTGGAGGACTAGCGGGTTACGAGCAGTACTTC. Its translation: CASSGGLAGYEQYF.

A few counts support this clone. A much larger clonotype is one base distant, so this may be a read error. DNA of the CDR3: TGTGCCAGCAGCTCAGGACAGGGGCTCACCTACAATGAGCAGTTCTTC. Encoded protein: CASSSGQGLTYNEQFF. The rearrangement links TRBV5-4 to TRBJ2-1; TRBD1 matches at 9 bases. The junction had 6 bases not matched to a gene; V was cut back by 3 bases and J by 2 bases. Germline assignment: CDR1 SGHNT and CDR2 YYREEE (reference sequence). The CDR3 runs to 16 residues.

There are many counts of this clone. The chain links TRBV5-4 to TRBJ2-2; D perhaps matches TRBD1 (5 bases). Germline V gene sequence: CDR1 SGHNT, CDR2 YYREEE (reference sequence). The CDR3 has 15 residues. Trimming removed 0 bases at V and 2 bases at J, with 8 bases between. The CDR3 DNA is TGTGCCAGCAGCTTGGCCGGACAAAACACCGGGGAGCTGTTTTTT. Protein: CASSLAGQNTGELFF.

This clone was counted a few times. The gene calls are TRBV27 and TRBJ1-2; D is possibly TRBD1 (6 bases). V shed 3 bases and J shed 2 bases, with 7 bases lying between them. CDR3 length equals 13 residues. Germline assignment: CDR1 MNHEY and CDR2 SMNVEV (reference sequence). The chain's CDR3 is CASSFGQNYGYTF. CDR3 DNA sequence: TGTGCCAGCAGTTTTGGACAGAACTATGGCTACACCTTC.

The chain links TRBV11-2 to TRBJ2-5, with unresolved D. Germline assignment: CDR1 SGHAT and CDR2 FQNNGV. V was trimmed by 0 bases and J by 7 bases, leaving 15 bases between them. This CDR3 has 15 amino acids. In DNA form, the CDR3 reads TGTGCCAGCAGCTTAGATACCGCGGCCTTGGTGACCCAGTACTTC. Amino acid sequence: CASSLDTAALVTQYF.

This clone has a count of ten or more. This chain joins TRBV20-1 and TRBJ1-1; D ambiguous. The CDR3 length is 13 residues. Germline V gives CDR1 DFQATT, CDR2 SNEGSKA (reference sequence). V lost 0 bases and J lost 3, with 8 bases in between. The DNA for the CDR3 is TGCAGTGCTAGAGATGAACCAGACACTGAAGCTTTCTTT. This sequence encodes CSARDEPDTEAFF.

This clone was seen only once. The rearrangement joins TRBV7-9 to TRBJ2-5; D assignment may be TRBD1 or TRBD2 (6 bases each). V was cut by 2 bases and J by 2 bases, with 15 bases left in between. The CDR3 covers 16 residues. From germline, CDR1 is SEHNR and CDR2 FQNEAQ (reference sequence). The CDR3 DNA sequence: TGTGCCAGCAGCTTACGGGGGCGTCAGGGACAAGAGACCCAGTACTTC. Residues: CASSLRGRQGQETQYF.

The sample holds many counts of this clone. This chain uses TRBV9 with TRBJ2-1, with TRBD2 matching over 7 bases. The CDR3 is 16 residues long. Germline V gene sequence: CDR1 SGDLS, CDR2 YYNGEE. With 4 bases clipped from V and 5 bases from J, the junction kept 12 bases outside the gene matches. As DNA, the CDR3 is TGTGCCAGCAGCACCCGGTTGGGCGGGAGTAACAATGAGCAGTTCTTC. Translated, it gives CASSTRLGGSNNEQFF.

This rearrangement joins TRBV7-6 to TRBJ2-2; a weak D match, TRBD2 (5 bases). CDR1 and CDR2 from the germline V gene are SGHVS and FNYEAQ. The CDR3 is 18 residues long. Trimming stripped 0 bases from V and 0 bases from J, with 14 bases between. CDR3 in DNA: TGTGCCAGCAGCTTAGCGAGTGGGAGCGGATCGAACACCGGGGAGCTGTTTTTT. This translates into CASSLASGSGSNTGELFF.

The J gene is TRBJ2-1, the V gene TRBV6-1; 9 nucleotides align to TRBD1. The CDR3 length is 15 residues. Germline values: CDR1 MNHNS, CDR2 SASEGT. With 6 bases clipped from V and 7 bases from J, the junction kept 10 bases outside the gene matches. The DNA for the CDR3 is TGTGCCAGCAGGGAACAGGGGGCGAAAATAAATGAGCAGTTCTTC. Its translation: CASREQGAKINEQFF.

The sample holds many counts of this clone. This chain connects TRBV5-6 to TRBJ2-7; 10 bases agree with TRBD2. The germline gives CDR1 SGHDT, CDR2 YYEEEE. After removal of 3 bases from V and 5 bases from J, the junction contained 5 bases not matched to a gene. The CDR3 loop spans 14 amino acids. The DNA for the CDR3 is TGTGCCAGCAGCTATGGGACTAGCGTCCACGAGCAGTACTTC. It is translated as CASSYGTSVHEQYF.

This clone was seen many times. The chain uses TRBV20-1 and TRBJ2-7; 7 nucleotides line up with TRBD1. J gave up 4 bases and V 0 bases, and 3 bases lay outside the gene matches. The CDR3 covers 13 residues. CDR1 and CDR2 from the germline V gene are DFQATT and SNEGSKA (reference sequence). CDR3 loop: CSARERGLYEQYF. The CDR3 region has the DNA TGCAGTGCTAGAGAGAGGGGGCTTTACGAGCAGTACTTC.

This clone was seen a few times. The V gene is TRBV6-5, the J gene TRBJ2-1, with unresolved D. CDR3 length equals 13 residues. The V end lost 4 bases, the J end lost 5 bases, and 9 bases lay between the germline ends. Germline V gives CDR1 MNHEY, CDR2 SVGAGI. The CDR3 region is CASSLAENNEQFF. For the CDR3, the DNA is TGTGCCAGCAGTTTAGCCGAGAACAATGAGCAGTTCTTC.